Described below is a single T cell receptor beta chain sequence and its context. Its specificity is unknown. This entry comes from a study of T-cell reconstitution after alpha-beta-depleted transplantation in children. Whole-study results and caveats: The main origin of T-cell counts and diversity one year after transplant was newly produced T cells. Several patients had high TCRbeta diversity at day 60; it came from surviving recipient T cells and thymic progenitors. Where alpha-beta T cells came from about two months after transplant was reportedly several hundred expanded graft clones.

Unique molecular identifiers were incorporated when the TCRbeta library was constructed. From the PCR reads, TCRdb called clonotypes with MiXCR, one entry per CDR3 protein. Of about 580,000 distinct CDR3 sequences listed, around 23% are singletons. This CDR3 comprises 12 residues. Germline CDR1 SGHKS, CDR2 YYEKEE (reference sequence). Trimming took off 3 bases at V and 5 bases at J, with 8 bases between the two ends. The rearrangement joins TRBV5-5 to TRBJ1-2; D is unresolved. The source material was PBMCs, mostly from graft donor cells, sampled 360 days after TCRalphabeta/CD19-depleted stem cell transplant. The receptor was isolated from a boy in the first two years of life who had a stem cell transplant for acute myeloid leukemia, so the T cells may come from the graft donor. The CDR3 coding sequence is TGTGCCAGCAGCTCAGCCCCGTATGGCTACACCTTC. Its translation is CASSSAPYGYTF.